The 15 T cell receptor beta chains listed next were all sequenced from one sample in a study of blood T cell repertoires in COVID-19 (dated by TCRdb to about 2020). Library prep was done by the immunoSEQ multiplex PCR assay. Here the immuneACCESS table is served through TCRdb, limited to in-frame sequences with V and J called. Missing clones are a known gap in these copies; in checked studies unresolved V genes cover under half, and the rest lacks a known reason. This sample comprises about 230,000 clones, 70% to 90% of them detected only once. The ten largest clones capture around 1% of the sample. What was sequenced was peripheral blood. These receptors were obtained from a man in his forties with acute or convalescent COVID-19.

This sequence joins TRBV28 and TRBJ2-7, with a weak D call TRBD2 (5 bases). Germline assignment: CDR1 MDHEN and CDR2 SYDVKM. The CDR3 totals 14 residues. Trimming removed 3 bases from V and 2 bases from J, with 11 bases in between. The CDR3 bases are TGTGCCAGCAGTTTTCCGGAGGATACCTACGAGCAGTACTTC. This translates into CASSFPEDTYEQYF.

The chain is built from TRBV19 and TRBJ1-4, with D possibly being TRBD1 (6 bases). The CDR3 is made up of 15 amino acids. From germline, CDR1 is LNHDA and CDR2 SQIVND (reference sequence). V lost 8 bases and J 0 bases, leaving 13 bases between the germline ends. CDR3 DNA: TGTGCCAGTGTTGACAGGAAGACAACTAATGAAAAACTGTTTTTT. Translating gives CASVDRKTTNEKLFF.

The chain combines TRBV6-6 with TRBJ2-2; a possible D gene is TRBD1 (5 bases). The germline V gene encodes CDR1 MNHNY and CDR2 SVGAGI (reference sequence). V shed 6 bases and J shed 6 bases, with 11 bases lying between them. The CDR3 totals 13 residues. DNA for the CDR3: TGTGCCAGCAGCTCAGGGTATGCCGGGGAGCTGTTTTTT. Protein sequence: CASSSGYAGELFF.

This chain joins TRBV11-3 and TRBJ2-2; 10 bases agree with TRBD2. Germline CDR1 SGHNT, CDR2 YENEEA. This CDR3 is 16 amino acids long. Trimming removed 5 bases from V and 5 bases from J; junction bases left unmatched: 8. In DNA form, the CDR3 reads TGTGCCAGCAGCCTCGTAGCGGGGGGAGGAACCGGGGAGCTGTTTTTT. Encoded protein: CASSLVAGGGTGELFF. The whole variable domain, remainder taken from reference TRBV11-3 and TRBJ2-2, is EAGVVQSPRYKIIEKKQPVAFWCNPISGHNTLYWYLQNLGQGPELLIRYENEEAVDDSQLPKDRFSAERLKGVDSTLKIQPAELGDSAVYLCASSLVAGGGTGELFFGEGSRLTVL.

J is TRBJ1-6 and V is TRBV6-1; 8 bases agree with TRBD1. The CDR3 runs to 14 residues. The germline V gene has CDR1 MNHNS and CDR2 SASEGT. Trimming at V came to 6 bases and at J to 9 bases, leaving 7 bases not matched to a gene. CDR3 sequence reads: CASRPGQVVSPLHF. The DNA of the CDR3 is TGTGCCAGCAGACCGGGACAGGTCGTTTCACCCCTCCACTTT.

The V gene is TRBV5-1, the J gene TRBJ2-1; TRBD1 aligns across 8 bases. The CDR3 has 15 residues. Per germline, CDR1 SGHRS and CDR2 YFSETQ. Trimming at V came to 4 bases and at J to 6 bases, leaving 9 bases not matched to a gene. This chain's CDR3 is CASSTVDREGNEQFF. The CDR3 DNA reads as TGCGCCAGCAGCACCGTGGACAGGGAAGGCAATGAGCAGTTCTTC.

The chain couples TRBV5-1 to TRBJ1-2; 9 positions agree with TRBD1. The junction had 3 bases not matched to a gene; V was cut back by 8 bases and J by 1 base. Germline V gene lookup returns CDR1 SGHRS and CDR2 YFSETQ. The CDR3 is 13 residues long. In nucleotides, the CDR3 is TGCGCCAGTAAGACAGGGGGTAACTATGGCTACACCTTC. Its translation: CASKTGGNYGYTF.

J is TRBJ1-1 and V is TRBV7-9; 9 bases map to TRBD1. Germline CDR1 is SEHNR and CDR2 is FQNEAQ (reference sequence). J lost 1 base, V lost 4 bases, and 7 bases had no gene match. CDR3 size: 16 residues. CDR3 amino acids: CASSSDTGGWNTEAFF. In DNA, the CDR3 is TGTGCCAGCAGCTCCGATACAGGGGGCTGGAACACTGAAGCTTTCTTT.

The chain is built from TRBV9 and TRBJ2-3; 9 bases align to TRBD2. V was clipped by 2 bases and J by 0 bases; unmatched bases: 10. The CDR3 spans 18 residues. Looked up from germline, CDR1 is SGDLS and CDR2 is YYNGEE. The CDR3 DNA is TGTGCCAGCAGCGTCCTCAGCGGGGGGCCTGGAAGCACAGATACGCAGTATTTT. It encodes CASSVLSGGPGSTDTQYF.

This chain connects TRBV7-9 to TRBJ1-2; D remains ambiguous. Germline lookup yields CDR1 SEHNR and CDR2 FQNEAQ (reference sequence). The ends were cut back, 1 base at V and 8 bases at J, with 11 bases in the middle. CDR3 length equals 13 residues. For the CDR3, the DNA is TGTGCCAGCAGCTTAGACAGTAGCGTGGGCTACACCTTC. It translates to CASSLDSSVGYTF.

J is TRBJ2-1 and V is TRBV4-3, with TRBD2 matching 11 bases. The CDR3 loop spans 16 amino acids. Germline-derived CDR1 and CDR2 are LGHNA and YSLEER. Trimming cost V 0 bases and J 8 bases; bases outside gene matches: 6. This CDR3 is CASSQEGSGGAHEQFF. The CDR3 region has the DNA TGCGCCAGCAGCCAAGAAGGTAGCGGGGGGGCCCATGAGCAGTTCTTC.

This rearrangement joins TRBV19 to TRBJ1-2; D is undetermined. The germline gives CDR1 LNHDA, CDR2 SQIVND (reference sequence). The CDR3 length is 14 residues. Trimming removed 4 bases from V and 5 bases from J, with 14 bases in between. CDR3 sequence reads: CASSTEGPRYGYTF. The DNA for the CDR3 is TGTGCCAGTAGTACGGAAGGCCCGCGGTATGGCTACACCTTC.

The gene calls are TRBV3-1 (or the pseudogene TRBV3-2) and TRBJ1-2, with TRBD1 as a possible D gene (5 bases). Germline CDR1 and CDR2: LGHDT and YNNKEL (reference sequence). CDR3 size: 13 residues. Trimming stripped 7 bases from V and 8 bases from J, with 17 bases between. This CDR3 reads CASKNWTGEGYTF. The CDR3 DNA sequence: TGTGCCAGCAAGAATTGGACGGGGGAGGGCTACACCTTC.

A single count supports this clone. The chain couples TRBV5-8 to TRBJ1-5, with TRBD1 matching over 7 bases. The V segment lost 3 bases and the J segment 0 bases; nucleotides outside the gene matches: 9. The CDR3 extends over 17 amino acids. Germline values: CDR1 SGHTS, CDR2 YDEGEE. The CDR3 loop reads CASSYLGTEYSNQPQHF. CDR3 nucleotides: TGTGCCAGCAGCTATTTAGGGACAGAGTATAGCAATCAGCCCCAGCATTTT.

The chain is built from TRBV6-6 and TRBJ1-4, with 7 bases that match TRBD1. Germline V gives CDR1 MNHNY, CDR2 SVGAGI (reference sequence). The CDR3 runs 15 residues. V trimming: 1 base; J trimming: 8 bases; junction bases outside the gene matches: 7. The CDR3 reads CASSYFGTVSEKLFF. Written as DNA, the CDR3 is TGTGCCAGCAGTTACTTTGGGACAGTATCCGAAAAACTGTTTTTT.